This TCR beta chain was profiled in a study of blood T cell repertoires in COVID-19. For the study at large: Acute and convalescent COVID-19 specimens originated in the United States, Italy and Spain. PBMCs, B-cell-depleted T cells, or T cells were the source of the cDNA or gDNA that made up the material.

Original handling: The authors estimated nucleated cell counts from reference gene primer amplification. The repertoire was sequenced with immunoSEQ multiplex PCR; TCRdb's copy has only in-frame clones and lacks some. That table gives V, J and clone size, and the DNA gave D and trimming. In the table there are 210,000 or so clones, around 86% of which are singletons. CDR3 size: 15 residues. With 1 base clipped from V and 1 base from J, the junction kept 1 base outside the gene matches. Germline V gives CDR1 LGHNA, CDR2 YSLEER. This sequence joins TRBV4-3 and TRBJ2-1; the match to TRBD2 covers 7 bases. The TCR originated in a man aged 35 to 55 with acute or convalescent COVID-19. The source material was peripheral blood. DNA for the CDR3: TGCGCCAGCAGCCAAGGGGGAGGGTCCTACAATGAGCAGTTCTTC. It encodes CASSQGGGSYNEQFF.